The clone carrying this T cell receptor beta chain was seen only a few times. Methods used by the authors: It was from reference gene primer amplification that nucleated cell counts were estimated. Method: immunoSEQ multiplex PCR; TCRdb's copy keeps in-frame clones and lacks some. For V, J and clone size, that table is used; D and trimming come from the DNA. The profile shows tens of thousands of clones, about 86% of them singletons. The data are from a study of blood T cell repertoires in COVID-19. For the study at large: Specimens from acute and convalescent COVID-19 originated in the United States, Italy and Spain. From T cells, B-cell-depleted T cells, or PBMCs came the material, which was cDNA or gDNA.

Germline CDR1 reads SGHNT; CDR2 reads YYREEE (reference sequence). The CDR3 loop spans 14 amino acids. Trimming removed 2 bases from V and 5 bases from J; junction bases left unmatched: 5. The sequenced sample consisted of peripheral blood. The chain recombines TRBV5-4 with TRBJ1-2; 8 nucleotides match TRBD1. This TCR derives from a man in his sixties with acute or convalescent COVID-19. CDR3 nucleotides: TGTGCCAGCAGCTTAGACAGGACAGGGTATGGCTACACCTTC. This encodes CASSLDRTGYGYTF.